This TCR beta chain appears in the sequencing data of a study of blood T cell repertoires in COVID-19. Study in general: From T cells, B-cell-depleted T cells, or PBMCs came the material, which was cDNA or gDNA.

Only in-frame clones appear in the TCRdb table, and some are missing; sequencing was by immunoSEQ multiplex PCR. The profile shows 250,000 to 350,000 clones, around 86% of them singletons. CDR1 and CDR2 from the germline V gene are MDHEN and SYDVKM. V was pared by 5 bases and J by 7 bases, with 6 bases of the junction left unmatched. The CDR3 contains 14 residues. This chain joins TRBV28 and TRBJ2-7; 12 bases line up with TRBD2. Sequencing was carried out using peripheral blood. The receptor comes from a woman aged 25 to 39 with active or convalescent COVID-19. The DNA of the CDR3 is TGTGCCAGCAGTCCTAGCGGGGGGGCGCGAGAGCAGTACTTC. It codes for CASSPSGGAREQYF.